Each of the 12 T cell receptor beta chains below was sequenced from the same sample in a study of vaccination and CD4 T cells after COVID-19. As for treatment: roughly ten-day PBMC culture with coronavirus spike peptide pools or control peptides (ViraFEST assay). Antigens of these TCRs are unknown. Sequenced with the Oncomine TCR Beta short-read assay was DNA taken from cultured CD4+ T cells. TCRdb itself ran the PCR reads through MiXCR, one entry per CDR3 protein. The top ten clones hold less than 7% of a sample with approximately 19,000 distinct CDR3 sequences, 70% of them seen once. The sequenced sample was CD4+ T cells from blood, cultured in vitro. The source of these receptors is a human donor who had recovered from COVID-19.

This clonotype was detected a few times. CDR3 residues: CASTTGTGSYEQYF. CDR3 sequence (DNA): TGTGCCAGCACAACAGGTACGGGCTCCTACGAGCAGTACTTC. This rearrangement joins TRBV21-1 to TRBJ2-7; TRBD1 is the table's D call, not checked against the DNA. TRBV21-1 is a documented pseudogene. The CDR3 is made up of 14 amino acids.

The chain recombines TRBV6-2 or TRBV6-3 with TRBJ2-5, with D perhaps matching TRBD2 (6 bases). V was cut by 5 bases and J by 1 base, with 11 bases left in between. From germline, CDR1 is MNHEY and CDR2 SVGEGT. The CDR3 has 14 amino acids. This CDR3 reads CASSPEGSQETQYF. The CDR3 bases are TGTGCCAGCAGTCCGGAGGGCAGCCAAGAGACCCAGTACTTC.

The chain uses TRBV27 and TRBJ1-4; unclear D gene. The V gene's germline CDR1 is MNHEY and CDR2 SMNVEV (reference sequence). CDR3 length: 13 residues. Trimming took off 7 bases at V and 2 bases at J, with 8 bases between the two ends. The DNA for the CDR3 is TGTGCCAGCAAAGGCAAGACTAATGAAAAACTGTTTTTT. Translation gives CASKGKTNEKLFF.

A few counts support this clonotype. The chain employs TRBV24-1 and TRBJ2-3; 9 bases fit TRBD1. This CDR3 region has 16 residues. The ends lost 4 bases at V and 0 bases at J; junction bases unmatched: 4. Per the germline V gene, CDR1 is KGHDR and CDR2 is SFDVKD. DNA for the CDR3: TGTGCCACCAGTGAAGCCGGGACAGGGAGCACAGATACGCAGTATTTT. Residues: CATSEAGTGSTDTQYF.

The chain recombines TRBV5-1 with TRBJ1-1; D ambiguous. The V gene's germline CDR1 is SGHRS and CDR2 YFSETQ. The V end lost 4 bases, the J end lost 10 bases, and 20 bases lay between the germline ends. CDR3 size: 14 residues. CDR3 loop: CASSPGPTYPGAFF. The CDR3 DNA is TGCGCCAGCAGCCCCGGGCCGACTTACCCTGGAGCTTTCTTT.

In this sample, this clonotype turned up a few times. The V gene is TRBV28, the J gene TRBJ1-5; D is unclear. Trimming left V 2 bases short and J 0 bases short, with 11 bases between. The CDR3 contains 16 residues. Germline assignment: CDR1 MDHEN and CDR2 SYDVKM. The CDR3 DNA sequence: TGTGCCAGCAGTTTAAGGCTAGGCAGTAGCAATCAGCCCCAGCATTTT. Protein product: CASSLRLGSSNQPQHF.

The table lists this clonotype with a few counts. J is TRBJ1-5 and V is TRBV19, with D perhaps matching TRBD1 (5 bases). V was trimmed by 7 bases and J by 4 bases, leaving 14 bases between them. CDR3 size: 14 residues. Germline lookup yields CDR1 LNHDA and CDR2 SQIVND (reference sequence). CDR3 amino acids: CASNQGAPNQPQHF. In DNA form, the CDR3 reads TGTGCCAGTAATCAGGGAGCCCCGAATCAGCCCCAGCATTTT.

V is TRBV27 and J is TRBJ1-1, with D uncertain. Between the trimmed V and J ends, which lost 2 bases and 1 base, there was a span of 5 bases. The germline CDR1 and CDR2 sequences are MNHEY and SMNVEV (reference sequence). CDR3 length: 13 amino acids. CDR3 sequence (DNA): TGTGCCAGCAGTTTACGGGAGAACACTGAAGCTTTCTTT. Amino acid sequence: CASSLRENTEAFF.

The chain links TRBV7-3 to TRBJ1-1, with TRBD1 matching over 7 bases. This CDR3 spans 12 amino acids. The trim removed 2 bases at V and 9 bases at J, leaving 3 bases unmatched. Germline-derived CDR1 and CDR2 are SGHTA and FQGTGA. The CDR3 DNA is TGTGCCAGCAGCTTATCGACAGGGCAAGCTTTCTTT. Its protein product is CASSLSTGQAFF.

This clonotype was seen more than once but under ten times. This sequence joins TRBV6-1 and TRBJ1-1, with D perhaps matching TRBD1 (6 bases). V lost 6 bases, J lost 0 bases, and 14 bases lay in between. Germline loops: CDR1 MNHNS, CDR2 SASEGT. The CDR3 length is 15 residues. CDR3 sequence reads: CASSSTGSMNTEAFF. Written as DNA, the CDR3 is TGTGCCAGCAGCTCAACAGGGTCCATGAACACTGAAGCTTTCTTT.

The chain combines TRBV5-1 with TRBJ2-7; TRBD1 agrees at 11 bases. Germline-derived CDR1 and CDR2 are SGHRS and YFSETQ. The V and J ends lost 7 bases and 3 bases, in that order; junction bases with no gene match: 9. This CDR3 region has 15 residues. CDR3 loop: CASRRTGGSLYEQYF. Written as DNA, the CDR3 is TGCGCCAGCCGAAGGACAGGGGGCAGCCTCTACGAGCAGTACTTC.

V usage is TRBV6-5 and J usage is TRBJ2-1, with 10 bases lining up with TRBD2. Trimming cost V 2 bases and J 8 bases; bases outside gene matches: 12. This CDR3 spans 17 amino acids. The germline gives CDR1 MNHEY, CDR2 SVGAGI. Here the CDR3 DNA reads TGTGCCAGCAGTTACCTTTGGGCTAGCGGGAGTCATGATGAGCAGTTCTTC. Protein sequence: CASSYLWASGSHDEQFF.